The 10 T cell receptor beta chains given below trace back to one sample, sequenced in a study of regulatory T cells in long-lasting Graves disease. The time point was: persistent/refractory GD, antithyroid drugs over 5 years with positive TRAb. From PBMCs, RNA was extracted and then used to make the TCR library. Both iRepertoire HTBI primers and Arm-PCR of CDR3 regions were used to build the TCR beta libraries. TCRdb reprocessed the multiplex PCR reads via MiXCR and lists one record per CDR3 protein. The repertoire consists of over 250,000 distinct CDR3 sequences, with roughly 21% occurring once and the leading ten covering 56%. This sample comprised peripheral blood mononuclear cells (PBMCs), obtained when the disease was refractory, from a patient treated with antithyroid drugs. The receptor set was obtained from a female donor with Graves disease.

The table lists this clonotype with many counts. The CDR3 DNA sequence: TGTGCCAGCAGCTCCACCCCCAGCCCGACCTACGAGCAGTACTTC. This gives the protein CASSSTPSPTYEQYF. V and J are TRBV7-2 and TRBJ2-7; D gene unclear. The CDR3 totals 15 residues. Per the germline V gene, CDR1 is SGHTA and CDR2 is FQGNSA. Trimming cost V 4 bases and J 2 bases, with 15 bases left between them. Drawing the rest from reference TRBV7-2 and TRBJ2-7, the complete variable domain is GAGVSQSPSNKVTEKGKDVELRCDPISGHTALYWYRQSLGQGLEFLIYFQGNSAPDKSGLPSDRFSAERTGGSVSTLTIQRTQQEDSAVYLCASSSTPSPTYEQYFGPGTRLTVT.

J is TRBJ2-2 and V is TRBV7-3, with D hard to call. The ends were cut back, 1 base at V and 5 bases at J, with 11 bases in the middle. The length of the CDR3 is 15 residues. Germline V gene data show CDR1 as SGHTA and CDR2 as FQGTGA. CDR3 nucleotide sequence: TGTGCCAGCAGCTTAAGTGGGCTAGAAACCGGGGAGCTGTTTTTT. It translates to CASSLSGLETGELFF.

This rearrangement joins TRBV28 to TRBJ1-6, with D tentatively TRBD1 (5 bases). The CDR3 consists of 15 residues. Trimming took 6 bases from V and 8 from J, leaving 17 bases between them. The germline CDR1 and CDR2 sequences are MDHEN and SYDVKM. Here the CDR3 DNA reads TGTGCCAGCAGCTTGGAGGCGGGGCGCGATTCACCCCTCCACTTT. It specifies CASSLEAGRDSPLHF. Drawing the rest from reference TRBV28 and TRBJ1-6, the complete variable domain is DVKVTQSSRYLVKRTGEKVFLECVQDMDHENMFWYRQDPGLGLRLIYFSYDVKMKEKGDIPEGYSVSREKKERFSLILESASTNQTSMYLCASSLEAGRDSPLHFGNGTRLTVT.

This chain links TRBV6-2 or TRBV6-3 with TRBJ1-5, with 7 bases lining up with TRBD1. This CDR3 spans 16 amino acids. The trim removed 2 bases at V and 3 bases at J, leaving 7 bases unmatched. CDR1 is MNHEY, CDR2 SVGEGT, per germline. The CDR3 region has the DNA TGTGCCAGCAGTTACAGGTTCGACAGGGACAATCAGCCCCAGCATTTT. Translated: CASSYRFDRDNQPQHF.

This clonotype has at least ten counts. The rearrangement joins TRBV18 to TRBJ1-2; D gene uncertain. Germline lookup yields CDR1 KGHSH and CDR2 LQKENI. The CDR3 length is 15 residues. With 2 bases removed from V and 4 bases from J, the gap between germline ends came to 14 bases. The CDR3 region is CASSPAVTGIYGYTF. The CDR3 nucleotides read TGTGCCAGCTCACCAGCAGTTACCGGCATCTATGGCTACACCTTC. Full variable domain (outside the CDR3, taken from reference TRBV18 and TRBJ1-2): NAGVMQNPRHLVRRRGQEARLRCSPMKGHSHVYWYRQLPEEGLKFMVYLQKENIIDESGMPKERFSAEFPKEGPSILRIQQVVRGDSAAYFCASSPAVTGIYGYTFGSGTRLTVV.

The genes are TRBV6-5 and TRBJ2-6; D may match TRBD1 or TRBD2 (5 bases each). The germline V and J ends were trimmed by 2 bases and 4 bases, with 9 bases remaining between them. The CDR3 runs 15 residues. Germline-derived CDR1 and CDR2 are MNHEY and SVGAGI. The CDR3 spells CASSYLGEGANVLTF. Here the CDR3 DNA reads TGTGCCAGCAGTTACCTGGGGGAGGGGGCCAACGTCCTGACTTTC.

The chain joins TRBV6-1 to TRBJ2-7, with 14 bases lining up with TRBD2. Looked up from germline, CDR1 is MNHNS and CDR2 is SASEGT. After removal of 3 bases from V and 12 bases from J, the junction contained 10 bases not matched to a gene. This CDR3 is built from 15 residues. CDR3 residues: CASSEPGLAGVLGYF. CDR3 nucleotide sequence: TGTGCCAGCAGTGAGCCGGGACTAGCGGGAGTCCTTGGGTACTTC.

In its sample, this clonotype was seen a few times. The chain has TRBV6-1 and TRBJ2-5; 8 bases fit TRBD2. This CDR3 is built from 16 residues. Per the germline V gene, CDR1 is MNHNS and CDR2 is SASEGT. The V gene end was trimmed by 5 bases and the J gene end by 4 bases; junction bases not matched to a gene: 12. CDR3 amino acids: CASSPPPAGVVETQYF. The CDR3 bases are TGTGCCAGCAGTCCGCCCCCAGCGGGAGTGGTAGAGACCCAGTACTTC.

This clonotype was found many times. The rearrangement uses TRBV6-2 or TRBV6-3 and TRBJ2-7, with TRBD2 matching over 8 bases. Looked up from germline, CDR1 is MNHEY and CDR2 is SVGEGT. The V and J ends lost 6 bases and 0 bases, in that order; junction bases with no gene match: 10. The CDR3 is made up of 16 amino acids. This chain's CDR3 is CASRDIAGRSSYEQYF. The CDR3 DNA sequence: TGTGCCAGCAGGGATATAGCGGGACGAAGCTCCTACGAGCAGTACTTC.

In this sample, this clonotype turned up a few times. The J gene is TRBJ2-1, the V gene TRBV5-1, with 7 bases identical to TRBD2. J lost 3 bases, V lost 2 bases, and 5 bases had no gene match. This CDR3 region has 15 residues. Per germline, CDR1 SGHRS and CDR2 YFSETQ. CDR3 in amino acids: CASSFIREVYNEQFF. The CDR3 coding sequence is TGCGCCAGCAGCTTTATTCGGGAGGTCTACAATGAGCAGTTCTTC.